What follows are 17 T cell receptor beta chains derived from one specimen sequenced in a study of T cell responses to AZD1222 COVID-19 vaccine. This table comes from immunoSEQ multiplex PCR, and its TCRdb copy is limited to in-frame clones, with some not included. Among more than 100,000 clones listed, over 80% were seen once. The source was peripheral blood, collected on day 0 of AZD1222 vaccination. The receptors were gathered from an adult in good health.

The chain links TRBV11-2 to TRBJ1-5; weak D call: TRBD1 (6 bases). The ends were cut back, 1 base at V and 4 bases at J, with 17 bases in the middle. Germline CDR1 reads SGHAT; CDR2 reads FQNNGV. The CDR3 has 17 residues. The CDR3 DNA is TGTGCCAGCAGCTTAGGGTCCGAAGGGGGACTGAATCAGCCCCAGCATTTT. Translating it yields CASSLGSEGGLNQPQHF.

The rearrangement uses TRBV19 and TRBJ2-1; TRBD1 might be the D (5 bases). The ends were cut back, 6 bases at V and 5 bases at J, with 17 bases in the middle. Germline CDR1 and CDR2: LNHDA and SQIVND (reference sequence). The CDR3 extends over 15 amino acids. Written as DNA, the CDR3 is TGTGCCAGTAGAAGGACCGTTCGACAGAACAATGAGCAGTTCTTC. Its protein product is CASRRTVRQNNEQFF.

This clone has just a few counts. The chain combines TRBV27 with TRBJ1-6, with D possibly TRBD1 on 5 matching bases. The V end was cut by 3 bases, the J end by 9 bases, with 15 bases between. There are 15 residues in the CDR3. CDR1 and CDR2 (germline): MNHEY, SMNVEV (reference sequence). This CDR3 reads CASSFGTGLRSPLHF. In nucleotides, the CDR3 is TGTGCCAGCAGTTTCGGGACCGGTCTGCGTTCACCCCTCCACTTT.

This chain joins TRBV7-8 and TRBJ2-7; D ambiguous. The CDR3 consists of 13 residues. Germline V gene sequence: CDR1 SGHVS, CDR2 FQNEAQ. V lost 0 bases to trimming and J lost 2 bases, with 5 bases between them. In nucleotides, the CDR3 is TGTGCCAGCAGCTTAGCCGGGCCCTACGAGCAGTACTTC. It translates to CASSLAGPYEQYF.

The chain combines TRBV29-1 with TRBJ1-2; no clear D gene. Per germline, CDR1 SQVTM and CDR2 ANQGSEA. The germline V and J ends were trimmed by 1 base and 6 bases, with 6 bases remaining between them. The CDR3 covers 11 residues. The CDR3: CSVEGGDGYTF. For the CDR3, the DNA is TGCAGCGTTGAAGGTGGGGATGGCTACACCTTC.

The V call is TRBV14, the J call TRBJ1-2, with D uncertain. The V gene's germline CDR1 is SGHDN and CDR2 FVKESK. This CDR3 region has 13 residues. The ends were cut back, 2 bases at V and 5 bases at J, with 9 bases in the middle. Here the CDR3 reads CASSQLGGYGYTF. The CDR3 DNA follows: TGTGCCAGCAGCCAACTAGGCGGGTATGGCTACACCTTC.

The J gene is TRBJ1-2, the V gene TRBV30; 9 bases map to TRBD1. This CDR3 has 14 residues. The junction had 8 bases not matched to a gene; V was cut back by 3 bases and J by 6 bases. Germline CDR1 is GTSNPN and CDR2 is SVGIG (reference sequence). As DNA, the CDR3 is TGTGCCTGGAGCCCGGACAGGGGTTATCATGGCTACACCTTC. Translating it yields CAWSPDRGYHGYTF.

This rearrangement joins TRBV19 to TRBJ1-5; D perhaps matches TRBD1 (6 bases). The CDR3 contains 15 residues. The germline V gene encodes CDR1 LNHDA and CDR2 SQIVND (reference sequence). V was cut by 3 bases and J by 5 bases, with 14 bases left in between. The CDR3 coding sequence is TGTGCCAGTAGTATGCACAGGGCCGGGGATCAGCCCCAGCATTTT. Amino acid sequence: CASSMHRAGDQPQHF.

Here the CDR3 DNA reads TGTGCCAGCAGTTACTGGGGTGATAGTTCACCCCTCCACTTT. Protein product: CASSYWGDSSPLHF. The chain is built from TRBV6-5 and TRBJ1-6; D ambiguous. Germline CDR1 reads MNHEY; CDR2 reads SVGAGI. V was pared by 1 base and J by 9 bases, with 10 bases between. The CDR3 contains 14 residues.

This chain joins TRBV2 and TRBJ2-3, with 9 bases lining up with TRBD2. CDR3 length: 15 residues. Germline CDR1 SNHLY, CDR2 FYNNEI. J gave up 6 bases and V 7 bases, and 11 bases lay outside the gene matches. The CDR3 DNA follows: TGTGCCAGCAAAGGACTAGCGTTAGGTGAGGATACGCAGTATTTT. Its protein product is CASKGLALGEDTQYF.

The J gene is TRBJ2-1, the V gene TRBV7-2, with TRBD1 matching 7 bases. Germline V gives CDR1 SGHTA, CDR2 FQGNSA. CDR3 size: 15 residues. The V segment lost 4 bases and the J segment 3 bases; nucleotides outside the gene matches: 6. CDR3 region: CASSSGQSLYNEQFF. Written as DNA, the CDR3 is TGTGCCAGCAGCTCGGGACAGAGCCTCTACAATGAGCAGTTCTTC. The variable domain in full, completed from reference TRBV7-2 and TRBJ2-1, reads GAGVSQSPSNKVTEKGKDVELRCDPISGHTALYWYRQSLGQGLEFLIYFQGNSAPDKSGLPSDRFSAERTGGSVSTLTIQRTQQEDSAVYLCASSSGQSLYNEQFFGPGTRLTVL.

The rearrangement uses TRBV6-6 and TRBJ1-6; TRBD1 matches 10 bases. Germline CDR1 and CDR2: MNHNY and SVGAGI (reference sequence). V gave up 2 bases and J gave up 10 bases; unmatched junction bases: 5. This CDR3 comprises 15 residues. CDR3 in amino acids: CASSYLTGGRSPLHF. The CDR3 DNA reads TGTGCCAGCAGTTACCTGACAGGGGGCAGATCACCCCTCCACTTT.

CDR3: CASSSQGPSRSTEAFF. The CDR3 DNA follows: TGCGCCAGCAGTAGTCAGGGTCCCTCGAGGAGCACTGAAGCTTTCTTT. This rearrangement joins TRBV5-1 to TRBJ1-1; D is possibly TRBD1 (5 bases). The CDR3 has 16 residues. V lost 5 bases to trimming and J lost 4 bases, with 21 bases between them. Germline CDR1 SGHRS, CDR2 YFSETQ.

This clone came up once. CDR3 DNA sequence: TGTGCCAGCAGCCCCCGATGGCAAAGCTCCTACGAGCAGTACTTC. It yields the protein CASSPRWQSSYEQYF. The chain combines TRBV6-2 or TRBV6-3 with TRBJ2-7; D gene unclear. V dropped 6 bases and J dropped 0 bases, with 15 bases sitting between them. Germline V CDR1 and CDR2: MNHEY, SVGEGT. The CDR3 has 15 residues.

The V gene is TRBV11-2, the J gene TRBJ1-1, with D hard to call. Trimming removed 5 bases at V and 9 bases at J, with 13 bases between. The germline V gene has CDR1 SGHAT and CDR2 FQNNGV. The CDR3 is 12 amino acids. The CDR3 DNA is TGTGCCAGCAGCCCCCTCCCCACGCAAGCTTTCTTT. It encodes CASSPLPTQAFF.

For the CDR3, the DNA is TGTGCCAGCAGTCTTACCGGCGTTGGATTGTCAGATACGCAGTATTTT. It translates to CASSLTGVGLSDTQYF. The chain couples TRBV28 to TRBJ2-3; D call uncertain. Trimming took off 5 bases at V and 4 bases at J, with 19 bases between the two ends. There are 16 residues in the CDR3. Germline loops: CDR1 MDHEN, CDR2 SYDVKM.

The chain has TRBV6-2 or TRBV6-3 and TRBJ2-1; no clear D gene. Germline V gene data show CDR1 as MNHEY and CDR2 as SVGEGT. The length of the CDR3 is 12 residues. V dropped 4 bases and J dropped 2 bases, with 3 bases sitting between them. This CDR3 reads CASSSPYNEQFF. CDR3 coding DNA: TGTGCCAGCAGTTCGCCCTACAATGAGCAGTTCTTC.